A selection of T cell receptor beta chains follows, all from one sample in a study of blood T cell repertoires in COVID-19. Sequencing used immunoSEQ multiplex PCR; TCRdb keeps in-frame clones, though not all of them. The repertoire holds 120,000 to 150,000 clones, with approximately 89% as singletons. Sequenced input: peripheral blood. The origin of the receptors is a human donor in a cohort sampled during active COVID-19. Each CDR3 is given with its conserved first and last residue. D genes are given only for firm matches. Not all rows give a size; the values are once, few, many and, for expanded clones, a class.

j_call	clone_size	v_call	d_call	cdr3_nt	cdr3_aa
TRBJ1-4	.	TRBV7-7	.	TGTGCCAGCAGCTTAGGTACAGGAGCAACTAATGAAAAACTGTTTTTT	CASSLGTGATNEKLFF
TRBJ2-5	.	TRBV6-2/TRBV6-3	.	TGTGCCAGCAGTGCCCGAGAAGAGACCCAGTACTTC	CASSAREETQYF
TRBJ2-2	once	TRBV6-6	TRBD2	TGTGCCAGCAGTCCCCGCCACAGACTAGCGGGGGCCGGGGAGCTGTTTTTT	CASSPRHRLAGAGELFF
TRBJ2-7	.	TRBV5-4	TRBD1	TGTGCCAGCAGCCGCCCCCAGGGACAGGGGAGAATAGGCGAGCAGTACTTC	CASSRPQGQGRIGEQYF
TRBJ1-1	many	TRBV7-2	.	TGTGCCAGCAGCGAGGGACAGAACACTGAAGCTTTCTTT	CASSEGQNTEAFF
TRBJ1-6	.	TRBV6-6	.	TGTGCCAGCATTTCCGAGGGGGACCATAATTCACCCCTCCACTTT	CASISEGDHNSPLHF
TRBJ2-3	.	TRBV6-6	TRBD2	TGTGCCGTGAGATCTAGCGGGGGACCTAGCACAGATACGCAGTATTTT	CAVRSSGGPSTDTQYF
TRBJ2-7	.	TRBV19	TRBD1	TGTGCCAGTAGCTGGGACAGGGGCTACGAGCAGTACTTC	CASSWDRGYEQYF
TRBJ2-5	.	TRBV7-3	.	TGTGCCAGCAGCCCGGCTGGACAGTATCAAGAGACCCAGTACTTC	CASSPAGQYQETQYF
TRBJ2-1	.	TRBV5-1	TRBD2	TGCGCCAGCGGACTAGCGGGGGGCCGCTACAATGAGCAGTTCTTC	CASGLAGGRYNEQFF
TRBJ1-2	once	TRBV28	TRBD1	TGTGCCAGCAGTACCGGGACAGACTATGGCTACACCTTC	CASSTGTDYGYTF
TRBJ1-2	.	TRBV6-5	.	TGTGCCAGCAGTTACTTCCTGAACTATGGCTACACCTTC	CASSYFLNYGYTF
TRBJ1-1	.	TRBV19	.	TGTGCCAGTAGTATAAGCACGAACACTGAAGCTTTCTTT	CASSISTNTEAFF
TRBJ1-5	.	TRBV27	.	TGTGCCAGCAGTTGGGAGGGGAGAAAAGGGGCCCAGCATTTT	CASSWEGRKGAQHF
TRBJ2-3	.	TRBV11-1	.	TGTGCCAGCAGCCAAGGACTATCCACAGATACGCAGTATTTT	CASSQGLSTDTQYF
TRBJ1-1	.	TRBV2	.	TGTGCCAGCAGTGAACACAGGATGAACACTGAAGCTTTCTTT	CASSEHRMNTEAFF
TRBJ2-7	.	TRBV5-1	.	TGCGCCAGCAGCTTGGATCGGTCAGGTGTTTCCTACGAGCAGTACTTC	CASSLDRSGVSYEQYF
TRBJ2-1	.	TRBV7-2	TRBD2	TGTGCCAGCAGCTTAGTTAGCGGGGGCCACAATGAGCAGTTCTTC	CASSLVSGGHNEQFF
TRBJ2-2	.	TRBV9	TRBD2	TGTGCCAGCAGCACCCGGACTAGCGGGGGGGCACGGAGTGTAACCGGGGAGCTGTTTTTT	CASSTRTSGGARSVTGELFF
TRBJ1-6	.	TRBV3-1/TRBV3-2	TRBD1	TGTGCCAGCAGCCGCTGGACAGGGCCGGATAATTCACCCCTCCACTTT	CASSRWTGPDNSPLHF
TRBJ2-7	.	TRBV19	.	TGTGCCAGTAGTCGAACCCGGGGCTACGAGCAGTACTTC	CASSRTRGYEQYF
TRBJ2-5	.	TRBV6-2/TRBV6-3	.	TGTGCCAGCAGTTACCTTTCTGCAGGGGAAGAGACCCAGTACTTC	CASSYLSAGEETQYF
TRBJ1-4	.	TRBV7-2	.	TGTGCCAGCAGCCCGGGACTGACTAATGAAAAACTGTTTTTT	CASSPGLTNEKLFF
TRBJ2-2	.	TRBV5-5	.	TGTGCCAGCAGCTTTAGCAGGGAAACCGGGGAGCTGTTTTTT	CASSFSRETGELFF
TRBJ2-7	.	TRBV29-1	.	TGCAGCGTTGCAGTCGGCGGAAACTACGAGCAGTACTTC	CSVAVGGNYEQYF
TRBJ2-3	.	TRBV19	.	TGTGCCAGTAGTATAGTGGGCGGGGGCACAGATACGCAGTATTTT	CASSIVGGGTDTQYF
TRBJ1-2	.	TRBV11-3	.	TGTGCCAGCAGCCCGGCGGGGGGGTTGAATGGCTACACCTTC	CASSPAGGLNGYTF
TRBJ1-1	once	TRBV7-2	TRBD1	TGTGCCAGCAGCCCCCGGATCGGCAGGGGGTGGGTCGGTGAAGCTTTCTTT	CASSPRIGRGWVGEAFF
TRBJ1-1	.	TRBV6-5	TRBD1	TGTGCCAGCAGCCGGACAGGGCCCACTGAAGCTTTCTTT	CASSRTGPTEAFF
TRBJ2-7	.	TRBV6-2/TRBV6-3	TRBD2	TGTGCCAGCAGTTACTCGAGTTCTAGCGGGGAGTACGAGCAGTACTTC	CASSYSSSSGEYEQYF
TRBJ2-7	.	TRBV12-3/TRBV12-4	.	TGTGCCAGCAGTTTAGGACAGCTCTACGAGCAGTACTTC	CASSLGQLYEQYF
TRBJ2-7	once	TRBV27	.	TGTGCCAGCAGTTTAGGTCCGGGGAACAGCCACGAGCAGTACTTC	CASSLGPGNSHEQYF
TRBJ2-1	once	TRBV6-5	TRBD1	TGTGCCAGCAGTTTTCGACAGGGATTCTCCTACAATGAGCAGTTCTTC	CASSFRQGFSYNEQFF
TRBJ2-2	.	TRBV4-2	.	TGTGCCAGCAGCCAAGAGTGGGGGCCGCGGCTGTTTTTT	CASSQEWGPRLFF
TRBJ1-4	.	TRBV19	.	TGTGCCAGTAGCCTTACAGGAGATGCAACTAATGAAAAACTGTTTTTT	CASSLTGDATNEKLFF
TRBJ2-3	once	TRBV3-1/TRBV3-2	TRBD2	TGTGCCAGCAGCCAACTAGCGGGGGGGACAGATACGCAGTATTTT	CASSQLAGGTDTQYF
TRBJ2-3	many	TRBV9	.	TGTGCCAGCGGGGGGGCCGAGGATACGCAGTATTTT	CASGGAEDTQYF
TRBJ1-1	.	TRBV11-2	.	TGTGCCAGCAGCTTAGGAAGGCAGGGCGACCGAAACGCTGAAGCTTTCTTT	CASSLGRQGDRNAEAFF
TRBJ2-2	.	TRBV5-1	TRBD2	TGCGCCAGCAGCTTGGCCGGGAGCGGGGGGAACACCGGGGAGCTGTTTTTT	CASSLAGSGGNTGELFF
TRBJ2-7	.	TRBV19	TRBD1	TGTGCCAGTAGTTCACAGGGGTCCTACGAGCAGTACTTC	CASSSQGSYEQYF
TRBJ2-6	.	TRBV5-1	TRBD2	TGCGCCAGCAGCCCCGGAACTAGCGGGAACTCTGGGGCCAACGTCCTGACTTTC	CASSPGTSGNSGANVLTF
TRBJ1-5	.	TRBV7-3	.	TGTGCCAGCAGCCTTCAGGGACAGCCCCAGCATTTT	CASSLQGQPQHF
TRBJ2-3	.	TRBV7-8	.	TGTGCCAGCAGCTTAGTGGAAGCGAGCACAGATACGCAGTATTTT	CASSLVEASTDTQYF
TRBJ1-2	.	TRBV29-1	.	TGCAGCGCCGAGGGGGTTAACTATGGCTACACCTTC	CSAEGVNYGYTF
TRBJ2-1	.	TRBV7-6	TRBD2	TGTGCCAGCAGCTTTTCCTCGGGACTAGCTCTGCATGAGCAGTTCTTC	CASSFSSGLALHEQFF
TRBJ2-3	.	TRBV10-2	TRBD1	TGCGCCAGCAGTGACCCAAGGGACAGGGGGACGGATACGCAGTATTTT	CASSDPRDRGTDTQYF
TRBJ1-2	.	TRBV2	.	TGTGCCAGCAGTGAATCGACAGCGTTTAACTATGGCTACACCTTC	CASSESTAFNYGYTF
TRBJ1-1	.	TRBV7-9	.	TGTGCCAGCAGCCTGGGGGGGTTGAACACTGAAGCTTTCTTT	CASSLGGLNTEAFF
TRBJ2-7	.	TRBV18	.	TGTGCCAGCTCACCAGCGGGTTTGGGATCCTACGAGCAGTACTTC	CASSPAGLGSYEQYF
TRBJ2-7	.	TRBV24-1	TRBD1	TGTGCCACCAGTGGGACAGGGGATGAGCAGTACTTC	CATSGTGDEQYF
TRBJ2-1	.	TRBV10-3	TRBD1	TGTGCCATCAGTGTCCGGGACAGGGGAGGTTGGGAGCAGTTCTTC	CAISVRDRGGWEQFF
TRBJ1-4	once	TRBV2	.	TGTGCCAGCAGTACAGGGTCGGGTGAAAAACTGTTTTTT	CASSTGSGEKLFF
TRBJ1-1	.	TRBV9	.	TGTGCCAGCAGCTCCCGTTCCGGGTCGACCGAAGCTTTCTTT	CASSSRSGSTEAFF
TRBJ1-2	.	TRBV5-1	.	TGCGCCAGCAGCTTCGACGGTAATGGAGTCTATGGCTACACCTTC	CASSFDGNGVYGYTF